One sample yielded the 22 T cell receptor beta chains listed below, sequenced in a study of blood T cell repertoires in COVID-19. The repertoire was sequenced with immunoSEQ multiplex PCR; TCRdb's copy has only in-frame clones and lacks some. The sample includes hundreds of thousands of clones, 85% to 90% of them seen just once. The sample comprised peripheral blood. These receptors came from a woman between 45 and 60 years old with COVID-19, enrolled during active disease.

The chain uses TRBV11-2 and TRBJ2-7, with D possibly being TRBD2 (6 bases). V was trimmed by 10 bases and J by 3 bases, leaving 13 bases between them. Germline loops: CDR1 SGHAT, CDR2 FQNNGV. The CDR3 length is 12 residues. The CDR3, as DNA: TGTGCCACCGCGGAGGGGCTCTACGAGCAGTACTTC. It is translated as CATAEGLYEQYF.

This rearrangement joins TRBV29-1 to TRBJ2-3; 8 bases fit TRBD1. V shed 3 bases and J 1 base; nucleotides not matched to a gene: 3. Germline V gene lookup returns CDR1 SQVTM and CDR2 ANQGSEA. CDR3 size: 14 residues. This CDR3 is CSVDRTGRTDTQYF. CDR3 bases: TGCAGCGTTGATCGGACAGGGCGCACAGATACGCAGTATTTT.

This chain uses TRBV3-1 (or the pseudogene TRBV3-2) with TRBJ1-3, with D possibly being TRBD1 (5 bases). The CDR3 length is 14 residues. The V end was cut by 1 base, the J end by 4 bases, with 8 bases between. Germline CDR1 is LGHDT and CDR2 is YNNKEL (reference sequence). CDR3 nucleotide sequence: TGTGCCAGCAGCCAAGCAGGGATGGGAAACACCATATATTTT. It yields the protein CASSQAGMGNTIYF.

The V and J genes are TRBV4-2 and TRBJ2-5; the D gene is possibly TRBD2 (6 bases). The CDR3 totals 14 residues. Germline V gene data show CDR1 as LGHNA and CDR2 as YNFKEQ. V was shortened by 3 bases and J by 2 bases, with 10 bases between the two germline ends. CDR3 sequence: CASSQGGPQETQYF. The DNA of the CDR3 is TGTGCCAGCAGCCAGGGGGGTCCACAAGAGACCCAGTACTTC.

This chain connects TRBV5-1 to TRBJ1-6; 7 bases line up with TRBD1. Germline CDR1 and CDR2: SGHRS and YFSETQ. The length of the CDR3 is 17 residues. Losses at the gene ends were 0 bases for V and 5 bases for J; bases not matched to a gene: 8. The CDR3 sequence is CASSLVVGGKNNSPLHF. CDR3 bases: TGCGCCAGCAGCTTGGTGGTAGGGGGCAAAAATAATTCACCCCTCCACTTT. Full variable domain (rest looked up from reference TRBV5-1 and TRBJ1-6): KAGVTQTPRYLIKTRGQQVTLSCSPISGHRSVSWYQQTPGQGLQFLFEYFSETQRNKGNFPGRFSGRQFSNSRSEMNVSTLELGDSALYLCASSLVVGGKNNSPLHFGNGTRLTVT.

This rearrangement joins TRBV5-1 to TRBJ1-5; a weak D match, TRBD1 (5 bases). V lost 0 bases and J 4 bases, leaving 8 bases between the germline ends. The CDR3 is 14 residues long. Germline CDR1 SGHRS, CDR2 YFSETQ. Written as DNA, the CDR3 is TGCGCCAGCAGCTTGGGGGGGGTGAATCAGCCCCAGCATTTT. It is translated as CASSLGGVNQPQHF.

The chain uses TRBV11-1 and TRBJ1-1; 7 bases are a match to TRBD1. Germline CDR1 is SGHAT and CDR2 is FQDESV (reference sequence). Unmatched junction bases numbered 2, after V lost 1 base and J lost 9 bases. The CDR3 loop spans 12 amino acids. Here the CDR3 reads CASSLEDRQAFF. The CDR3 DNA follows: TGTGCCAGCAGCTTAGAGGACAGGCAAGCTTTCTTT. The variable domain in full, with the rest retrieved from reference TRBV11-1 and TRBJ1-1, is EAEVAQSPRYKITEKSQAVAFWCDPISGHATLYWYRQILGQGPELLVQFQDESVVDDSQLPKDRFSAERLKGVDSTLKIQPAELGDSAMYLCASSLEDRQAFFGQGTRLTVV.

This rearrangement joins TRBV6-5 to TRBJ2-7; 7 bases align to TRBD1. The V gene's germline CDR1 is MNHEY and CDR2 SVGAGI. V trimming: 6 bases; J trimming: 2 bases; junction bases outside the gene matches: 7. The CDR3 length is 14 residues. The chain's CDR3 is CASSAGQATYEQYF. DNA for the CDR3: TGTGCCAGCAGCGCCGGACAGGCCACCTACGAGCAGTACTTC.

The genes are TRBV30 and TRBJ1-5, with no clear D. The CDR3 sequence is 13 residues long. Trimming stripped 2 bases from V and 2 bases from J, with 7 bases between. In germline, CDR1 is GTSNPN, CDR2 SVGIG (reference sequence). The CDR3 DNA is TGTGCCTGGAGTTGGCAGGGCAATCAGCCCCAGCATTTT. Translation gives CAWSWQGNQPQHF. Drawing the rest from reference TRBV30 and TRBJ1-5, the complete variable domain is SQTIHQWPATLVQPVGSPLSLECTVEGTSNPNLYWYRQAAGRGLQLLFYSVGIGQISSEVPQNLSASRPQDRQFILSSKKLLLSDSGFYLCAWSWQGNQPQHFGDGTRLSIL.

The V gene is TRBV19, the J gene TRBJ1-6; no clear D. The V end lost 10 bases, the J end lost 7 bases, and 11 bases lay between the germline ends. The CDR3 has 12 amino acids. Per germline, CDR1 LNHDA and CDR2 SQIVND (reference sequence). CDR3 nucleotides: TGTGCCACCCAGAATAACAATTCACCCCTCCACTTT. This sequence encodes CATQNNNSPLHF.

The chain is built from TRBV19 and TRBJ1-2; 12 bases are a match to TRBD1. Germline trimming cut 7 bases from V and 7 bases from J; bases unmatched to any gene: 13. CDR1 LNHDA and CDR2 SQIVND come from the germline V gene (reference sequence). This CDR3 comprises 16 residues. The CDR3 bases are TGTGCCAGTACCCCTTTCGACCGGGACAGGGGGCCTGGCTACACCTTC. As protein: CASTPFDRDRGPGYTF.

This chain links TRBV11-1 with TRBJ2-7; possible D gene TRBD2, 7 bases. CDR3 size: 15 residues. Germline V lookup: CDR1 SGHAT, CDR2 FQDESV (reference sequence). V was cut by 4 bases and J by 2 bases, with 15 bases left in between. CDR3 sequence reads: CASSSHEGGAYEQYF. DNA for the CDR3: TGTGCCAGCAGCTCTCACGAGGGGGGGGCCTACGAGCAGTACTTC.

The chain combines TRBV28 with TRBJ2-7; 8 nucleotides line up with TRBD2. CDR3 length: 13 residues. Trimming cost V 6 bases and J 3 bases; bases outside gene matches: 4. Per germline, CDR1 MDHEN and CDR2 SYDVKM. Here the CDR3 DNA reads TGTGCCAGCAGGCCCGGGAGGGTCTACGAGCAGTACTTC. Translated: CASRPGRVYEQYF.

Note on this clone: Distinct nucleotide sequences in the sample also encode this CDR3. This chain connects TRBV11-3 to TRBJ1-1, with no clear D. V was trimmed by 3 bases and J by 5 bases, leaving 10 bases between them. The CDR3 runs to 13 residues. Per germline, CDR1 SGHNT and CDR2 YENEEA. The CDR3 bases are TGTGCCAGCAGCTTGGGTACGGGGACTGAAGCTTTCTTT. The encoded protein is CASSLGTGTEAFF.

The V gene is TRBV15, the J gene TRBJ2-5; TRBD2 is a possible D gene (7 bases). Germline CDR1 LNHNV, CDR2 YYDKDF (reference sequence). CDR3 length: 15 residues. Trimming left V 3 bases short and J 5 bases short, with 16 bases between. CDR3 region: CATSRSGGGEETQYF. CDR3 sequence (DNA): TGTGCCACCAGCAGGAGCGGCGGGGGCGAGGAGACCCAGTACTTC.

This clone appeared a single time. The CDR3 sequence is CASSVVPGQTSGYTF. As DNA, the CDR3 is TGTGCCAGCAGCGTAGTCCCGGGTCAGACTAGCGGCTACACCTTC. The rearrangement joins TRBV9 to TRBJ1-2, with unresolved D. This CDR3 comprises 15 residues. V was shortened by 0 bases and J by 8 bases, with 17 bases between the two germline ends. CDR1 and CDR2 from the germline V gene are SGDLS and YYNGEE.

The rearrangement links TRBV5-6 to TRBJ2-3, with a possible D match to TRBD2 (6 bases). The V gene lost 5 bases and the J gene lost 2 bases, with 18 bases spanning the gap. There are 16 residues in the CDR3. Germline assignment: CDR1 SGHDT and CDR2 YYEEEE. CDR3 nucleotides: TGTGCCAGCAGTTCCCTAACGGGGGAGTACACAGATACGCAGTATTTT. Translation: CASSSLTGEYTDTQYF.

This chain connects TRBV13 to TRBJ2-7, with D possibly matching TRBD1 (5 bases). The V end was cut by 2 bases, the J end by 6 bases, with 14 bases between. The CDR3 runs to 14 residues. Germline values: CDR1 PRHDT, CDR2 FYEKMQ (reference sequence). The CDR3 is CASSLRPPRGEQYF. The CDR3 DNA reads TGTGCCAGCAGCTTAAGACCCCCTAGGGGCGAGCAGTACTTC.

The chain joins TRBV6-2 or TRBV6-3 to TRBJ1-6; TRBD1 aligns across 10 bases. The CDR3 loop spans 14 amino acids. Trimming took 5 bases from V and 10 from J; bases not matched to a gene: 5. The germline CDR1 and CDR2 sequences are MNHEY and SVGEGT. As DNA, the CDR3 is TGTGCCAGCAGTCGACAGGGGGCGGGATCACCCCTCCACTTT. Its protein product is CASSRQGAGSPLHF.

In regard to this clone: Other DNA sequences of this sample code for an identical CDR3. This rearrangement joins TRBV28 to TRBJ2-1; 7 nucleotides align to TRBD1. V lost 4 bases, J lost 10 bases, and 1 base stayed unmatched. The CDR3 runs 11 residues. The germline V gene encodes CDR1 MDHEN and CDR2 SYDVKM. In DNA form, the CDR3 reads TGTGCCAGCAGTTCCAGGGGGGAGCAGTTCTTC. Protein product: CASSSRGEQFF.

V is TRBV5-1 and J is TRBJ1-6; D not resolved. V lost 0 bases, J lost 4 bases, and 14 bases lay in between. Germline CDR1 is SGHRS and CDR2 is YFSETQ. The CDR3 is 17 amino acids. CDR3 residues: CASSLASGIGYNSPLHF. For the CDR3, the DNA is TGCGCCAGCAGCTTGGCGTCCGGGATTGGATATAATTCACCCCTCCACTTT. The full variable domain, its missing parts supplied by reference TRBV5-1 and TRBJ1-6, is KAGVTQTPRYLIKTRGQQVTLSCSPISGHRSVSWYQQTPGQGLQFLFEYFSETQRNKGNFPGRFSGRQFSNSRSEMNVSTLELGDSALYLCASSLASGIGYNSPLHFGNGTRLTVT.

CDR3 DNA sequence: TGTGCCATCGGTCAGGGGGACACTGAAGCTTTCTTT. Translation gives CAIGQGDTEAFF. The genes are TRBV10-3 and TRBJ1-1; 7 bases align to TRBD1. Germline V gives CDR1 ENHRY, CDR2 SYGVKD. CDR3 length: 12 amino acids. V gave up 8 bases and J gave up 3 bases; unmatched junction bases: 3.